The 20 T cell receptor beta chains in this list originate from one sample, sequenced in a study of control samples from healthy donors and cancer patients. Assay used: immunoSEQ multiplex PCR; TCRdb lists only in-frame clones, some missing. The data contain 77,000 or so clones, 75% to 95% of them singletons. The sample taken for sequencing was blood. The receptors come from a man between 25 and 39 years old in good health.

The genes are TRBV7-2 and TRBJ2-1; possibly TRBD2 for D (6 bases). Germline V gene lookup returns CDR1 SGHTA and CDR2 FQGNSA. Trimming took off 6 bases at V and 5 bases at J, with 14 bases between the two ends. The CDR3 runs to 14 residues. DNA of the CDR3: TGTGCCAGCAGATTTAGCACGGGGGACAATGAGCAGTTCTTC. It translates to CASRFSTGDNEQFF. Complete variable domain (other parts from reference TRBV7-2 and TRBJ2-1): GAGVSQSPSNKVTEKGKDVELRCDPISGHTALYWYRQSLGQGLEFLIYFQGNSAPDKSGLPSDRFSAERTGGSVSTLTIQRTQQEDSAVYLCASRFSTGDNEQFFGPGTRLTVL.

V and J are TRBV7-2 and TRBJ1-1; D possibly corresponds to TRBD1 (6 bases). Germline V CDR1 and CDR2: SGHTA, FQGNSA. The CDR3 spans 13 residues. V lost 5 bases and J 5 bases, leaving 12 bases between the germline ends. The CDR3 DNA reads TGTGCCAGCAGCCTAAACAGGGAGACTGAAGCTTTCTTT. This translates into CASSLNRETEAFF.

The chain joins TRBV27 to TRBJ2-4, with TRBD2 matching 9 bases. Germline V gene sequence: CDR1 MNHEY, CDR2 SMNVEV (reference sequence). This CDR3 spans 16 amino acids. The V and J ends lost 7 bases and 4 bases, in that order; junction bases with no gene match: 11. In DNA form, the CDR3 reads TGTGCCAGCAACCCCCTTGGGGCGGGGGGGAAAAACATTCAGTACTTC. It yields the protein CASNPLGAGGKNIQYF.

The chain uses TRBV4-3 and TRBJ1-3; 10 bases line up with TRBD1. Germline V CDR1 and CDR2: LGHNA, YSLEER. CDR3 length: 17 amino acids. V gave up 0 bases and J gave up 4 bases; unmatched junction bases: 6. The CDR3 sequence: CASSQEARTGGGNTIYF. CDR3 bases: TGCGCCAGCAGCCAAGAAGCCCGGACAGGGGGAGGAAACACCATATATTTT.

The chain couples TRBV30 to TRBJ1-2, with D hard to call. Germline V gene sequence: CDR1 GTSNPN, CDR2 SVGIG (reference sequence). CDR3 length: 13 amino acids. V lost 3 bases to trimming and J lost 6 bases, with 14 bases between them. The CDR3 here is CAWSRSSSNGYTF. CDR3 DNA sequence: TGTGCCTGGAGCAGGAGCAGTTCAAATGGCTACACCTTC.

This rearrangement joins TRBV7-9 to TRBJ1-1; D gene uncertain. Per germline, CDR1 SEHNR and CDR2 FQNEAQ (reference sequence). With 3 bases removed from V and 0 bases from J, the gap between germline ends came to 11 bases. This CDR3 contains 15 residues. CDR3 sequence: CASSLPTIMNTEAFF. In DNA, the CDR3 is TGTGCCAGCAGCTTGCCGACAATCATGAACACTGAAGCTTTCTTT. The variable domain in full, completed from reference TRBV7-9 and TRBJ1-1, reads DTGVSQNPRHKITKRGQNVTFRCDPISEHNRLYWYRQTLGQGPEFLTYFQNEAQLEKSRLLSDRFSAERPKGSFSTLEIQRTEQGDSAMYLCASSLPTIMNTEAFFGQGTRLTVV.

This clone was recorded a few times. This chain links TRBV11-2 with TRBJ1-3; D is unclear. This CDR3 is built from 16 residues. V lost 1 base to trimming and J lost 0 bases, with 10 bases between them. CDR1 and CDR2 (germline): SGHAT, FQNNGV. The CDR3 region is CASSLVGDISGNTIYF. CDR3 DNA sequence: TGTGCCAGCAGCTTAGTCGGAGATATCTCTGGAAACACCATATATTTT.

The V gene is TRBV6-1, the J gene TRBJ2-7; D may be TRBD1 (6 bases). This CDR3 contains 15 residues. Trimming removed 0 bases at V and 12 bases at J, with 21 bases between. Germline CDR1 is MNHNS and CDR2 is SASEGT. The CDR3: CASSEAAWGTGHSYF. Here the CDR3 DNA reads TGTGCCAGCAGTGAAGCGGCTTGGGGGACGGGACACTCGTACTTC.

This chain links TRBV7-6 with TRBJ1-1, with D possibly TRBD1 on 6 matching bases. From germline, CDR1 is SGHVS and CDR2 FNYEAQ. This CDR3 spans 15 amino acids. The V and J ends lost 4 bases and 0 bases respectively, with 12 bases between them. CDR3 residues: CASSSLGAVNTEAFF. The CDR3 nucleotides read TGTGCCAGCAGCTCACTGGGGGCAGTGAACACTGAAGCTTTCTTT.

In this sample, this clone turned up once. J is TRBJ1-1 and V is TRBV12-3 or TRBV12-4; 8 bases map to TRBD1. V dropped 6 bases and J dropped 1; count of bases not matched to a gene: 1. CDR3 length: 13 amino acids. The CDR3 DNA reads TGTGCCAGCAGGGGGACAGGGAACACTGAAGCTTTCTTT. Amino acid sequence: CASRGTGNTEAFF.

The rearrangement uses TRBV5-4 and TRBJ2-3, with TRBD2 matching over 11 bases. The CDR3 covers 16 residues. Trimming took 3 bases from V and 1 from J; bases not matched to a gene: 4. Germline assignment: CDR1 SGHNT and CDR2 YYREEE (reference sequence). CDR3 DNA sequence: TGTGCCAGCAGCTCAATAGCGGGGGGGGGCACAGATACGCAGTATTTT. Translating it yields CASSSIAGGGTDTQYF.

The chain uses TRBV3-1 (or the pseudogene TRBV3-2) and TRBJ2-1; unclear D gene. CDR1 is LGHDT, CDR2 YNNKEL, per germline (reference sequence). Trimming stripped 3 bases from V and 6 bases from J, with 12 bases between. This CDR3 comprises 14 residues. DNA of the CDR3: TGTGCCAGCAGCCACTCATATGTGATCAATGAGCAGTTCTTC. Translation gives CASSHSYVINEQFF.

This chain connects TRBV7-9 to TRBJ1-2; possibly TRBD1 for D (5 bases). Trimming stripped 5 bases from V and 6 bases from J, with 16 bases between. The CDR3 totals 14 residues. CDR1 and CDR2 from the germline V gene are SEHNR and FQNEAQ (reference sequence). The CDR3 region is CASSPNLGADGYTF. The CDR3 DNA reads as TGTGCCAGCAGCCCAAACCTCGGGGCAGATGGCTACACCTTC.

The rearrangement joins TRBV7-9 to TRBJ2-1, with 7 bases fitting TRBD2. The germline CDR1 and CDR2 sequences are SEHNR and FQNEAQ (reference sequence). The CDR3 loop spans 15 amino acids. Germline trimming cut 2 bases from V and 3 bases from J; bases unmatched to any gene: 4. CDR3 region: CASSLIGLGYNEQFF. The CDR3 DNA reads as TGTGCCAGCAGCTTAATAGGACTAGGCTACAATGAGCAGTTCTTC.

The CDR3 DNA reads TGTGCCAGCAGTTTTCCCCCAGGGGGTGGGAAACCTGAAGCTTTCTTT. Protein: CASSFPPGGGKPEAFF. The chain links TRBV28 to TRBJ1-1, with TRBD1 matching 7 bases. The CDR3 extends over 16 amino acids. The germline gives CDR1 MDHEN, CDR2 SYDVKM. Unmatched junction bases numbered 13, after V lost 3 bases and J lost 6 bases.

The rearrangement uses TRBV7-2 and TRBJ2-6; 7 bases map to TRBD2. This CDR3 has 15 residues. Germline CDR1 SGHTA, CDR2 FQGNSA. V was clipped by 5 bases and J by 2 bases; unmatched bases: 3. The CDR3 protein is CASSPRGAGANVLTF. CDR3 sequence (DNA): TGTGCCAGCAGCCCTCGGGGGGCTGGGGCCAACGTCCTGACTTTC.

This chain uses TRBV11-2 with TRBJ1-3, with D unclear. Trimming cost V 5 bases and J 4 bases, with 9 bases left between them. From germline, CDR1 is SGHAT and CDR2 FQNNGV. The CDR3 totals 13 residues. CDR3 coding DNA: TGTGCCAGCAGCATCCCGGCGGGAAACACCATATATTTT. Amino acid sequence: CASSIPAGNTIYF.

This chain links TRBV21-1 with TRBJ2-7; the table's D call, TRBD1, has no DNA check behind it. TRBV21-1 is designated a pseudogene. The CDR3 totals 9 residues. CDR3 DNA sequence: TGTGCCAGCAGCAAGACAGGGTACTTC. Its protein is CASSKTGYF.

This rearrangement joins TRBV6-5 to TRBJ2-7; D call uncertain. Germline loops: CDR1 MNHEY, CDR2 SVGAGI. V shed 5 bases and J shed 3 bases, with 11 bases lying between them. The length of the CDR3 is 13 residues. This chain's CDR3 is CASSTVNSYEQYF. The CDR3 nucleotides read TGTGCCAGCAGTACGGTTAACAGCTACGAGCAGTACTTC.

The chain combines TRBV11-3 with TRBJ2-1, with 8 bases that match TRBD2. The CDR3 contains 15 residues. Losses at the gene ends were 5 bases for V and 4 bases for J; bases not matched to a gene: 7. The germline V gene has CDR1 SGHNT and CDR2 YENEEA. As DNA, the CDR3 is TGTGCCAGCAGCCAAATAGCGGGAACATACAATGAGCAGTTCTTC. Protein sequence: CASSQIAGTYNEQFF.